This is a list of T cell receptor beta chains from one sample in a study of cytomegalovirus exposure and HLA in healthy donors. Repertoires were generated with immunoSEQ multiplex PCR, while TCRdb's copy carries only in-frame clones and drops some. Of about 180,000 clones in the sample, about 72% were seen once. The sequenced sample consisted of PBMCs. The receptors come from a human donor in good health. The CDR3 runs from the conserved cysteine through the conserved F or W. A D gene is named only where the DNA matches it firmly. Some rows have no size entry. The others give once, few or many, or a class for an expanded clone.

D gene,clone size,J gene,V gene,CDR3 protein,CDR3 DNA
-,-,TRBJ1-1,TRBV9,CASSVGVGGYEAFF,TGTGCCAGCAGCGTAGGAGTGGGGGGATATGAAGCTTTCTTT
-,-,TRBJ1-5,TRBV7-6,CASIRPGDSYSNQPQHF,TGTGCCAGCATCCGGCCCGGAGACTCGTATAGCAATCAGCCCCAGCATTTT
TRBD1,-,TRBJ2-2,TRBV7-9,CASSLGQGATGELFF,TGTGCCAGCAGCCTGGGACAGGGGGCCACCGGGGAGCTGTTTTTT
TRBD1,-,TRBJ1-5,TRBV5-1,CASSPGTENQPQHF,TGCGCCAGCAGCCCCGGGACAGAAAATCAGCCCCAGCATTTT
-,-,TRBJ1-6,TRBV15,CATSRERQNSPLHF,TGTGCCACCAGCAGAGAGCGACAGAATTCACCCCTCCACTTT
-,-,TRBJ1-5,TRBV30,CAWSVLGHAVGQPQHF,TGTGCCTGGAGTGTTCTAGGACACGCTGTGGGTCAGCCCCAGCATTTT
-,once,TRBJ2-1,TRBV27,CASSFSASRPTSYNEQFF,TGTGCCAGCAGTTTCTCGGCTAGCCGTCCAACGTCCTACAATGAGCAGTTCTTC
TRBD1,-,TRBJ1-1,TRBV5-6,CASSGFTGTGGQAFF,TGTGCCAGCAGCGGGTTTACCGGGACAGGGGGCCAAGCTTTCTTT
-,-,TRBJ2-3,TRBV6-1,CASSEGVRRIKTDTQYF,TGTGCCAGCAGTGAAGGCGTACGCAGGATTAAGACCGATACGCAGTATTTT
TRBD1,once,TRBJ2-1,TRBV2,CASSGDRGSYNEQFF,TGTGCCAGCAGTGGAGACAGGGGCTCTTACAATGAGCAGTTCTTC
TRBD2,-,TRBJ2-3,TRBV27,CASSTTGLAGGTDTQYF,TGTGCCAGCAGTACCACCGGACTAGCGGGGGGTACAGATACGCAGTATTTT
-,-,TRBJ1-5,TRBV6-6,CASSYSTGGQPQHF,TGTGCCAGCAGTTACTCGACGGGGGGCCAGCCCCAGCATTTT
-,-,TRBJ2-1,TRBV7-9,CASSPRTRLGDEQFF,TGTGCCAGCAGCCCCCGGACTCGTTTAGGCGATGAGCAGTTCTTC
-,-,TRBJ2-7,TRBV6-5,CASSLPRAPYEQYF,TGTGCCAGCAGTTTACCCAGGGCCCCCTACGAGCAGTACTTC
-,-,TRBJ2-1,TRBV10-1,CASSDRDIEFF,TGCGCCAGCAGTGATCGGGATATTGAGTTCTTC
-,-,TRBJ2-7,TRBV4-1,CASSQTEWSSYEQYF,TGCGCCAGCAGCCAAACCGAGTGGAGCTCCTACGAGCAGTACTTC
TRBD1,few,TRBJ1-1,TRBV6-6,CASSVGQTEAFF,TGTGCCAGCAGCGTGGGACAGACTGAAGCTTTCTTT
-,few,TRBJ1-3,TRBV30,CAWSVMGALKPGNTIYF,TGTGCCTGGAGTGTAATGGGGGCCCTCAAACCTGGAAACACCATATATTTT
TRBD1,once,TRBJ2-7,TRBV4-1,CASSQESVRGDRGYEQYF,TGCGCCAGCAGCCAAGAAAGTGTGAGAGGGGACAGGGGATACGAGCAGTACTTC
-,-,TRBJ1-2,TRBV6-5,CASRSGEAVYGYTF,TGTGCCAGCCGATCGGGGGAGGCGGTATATGGCTACACCTTC
-,once,TRBJ2-5,TRBV4-1,CASSQAGVGETQYF,TGCGCCAGCAGCCAAGCGGGGGTTGGAGAGACCCAGTACTTC
-,-,TRBJ2-1,TRBV27,CASSLLRDNEQFF,TGTGCCAGCAGTTTATTACGGGACAATGAGCAGTTCTTC
TRBD1,-,TRBJ1-2,TRBV11-2,CASSANRRDRAYGYTF,TGTGCCAGCAGCGCAAACCGCCGGGACAGGGCCTATGGCTACACCTTC
-,-,TRBJ1-1,TRBV21-1,CASSKESPTEAFF,TGTGCCAGCAGCAAAGAGAGTCCTACTGAAGCTTTCTTT
-,-,TRBJ2-1,TRBV2,CASNRVRNEQFF,TGTGCCAGTAACAGGGTACGCAATGAGCAGTTCTTC
TRBD1,-,TRBJ1-1,TRBV9,CASSPRTGLNEAFF,TGTGCCAGCAGCCCGAGGACAGGCTTAAATGAAGCTTTCTTT
TRBD1,-,TRBJ1-5,TRBV10-3,CAISPTGGEGQPQHF,TGTGCCATCAGCCCGACAGGGGGCGAGGGTCAGCCCCAGCATTTT
TRBD1,-,TRBJ2-7,TRBV18,CASSNLPGQGSYEQYF,TGTGCCAGCTCAAATTTACCCGGACAGGGGTCCTACGAGCAGTACTTC
TRBD2,-,TRBJ2-1,TRBV7-2,CASSPAPGTSGGGAQFF,TGTGCCAGCAGCCCAGCCCCCGGGACTAGCGGCGGGGGGGCGCAGTTCTTC
TRBD1,-,TRBJ1-1,TRBV5-1,CASSLAKGATMNTEAFF,TGCGCCAGCAGCTTGGCCAAGGGGGCAACCATGAACACTGAAGCTTTCTTT
-,-,TRBJ1-3,TRBV2,CASTIGLGNTIYF,TGTGCCAGCACTATTGGGCTAGGAAACACCATATATTTT
TRBD2,-,TRBJ2-7,TRBV7-3,CASSLTGGGIGEQYF,TGTGCCAGCAGCTTAACTGGCGGGGGGATTGGCGAGCAGTACTTC
-,once,TRBJ1-1,TRBV19,CASKHAVRENTEAFF,TGTGCCAGTAAGCATGCTGTCAGGGAAAACACTGAAGCTTTCTTT
-,-,TRBJ1-2,TRBV2,CASSREGGGYGYTF,TGTGCCAGCAGTCGCGAGGGGGGGGGCTATGGCTACACCTTC
TRBD1,-,TRBJ2-1,TRBV10-3,CAISDPGGPPSNEQFF,TGTGCCATCAGTGACCCAGGGGGTCCTCCGTCCAATGAGCAGTTCTTC